This T cell receptor beta chain was sequenced during a study of T cell repertoires in cytomegalovirus infection. Study background: Evidence of both CMV infection and a matching HLA type came from public TCR beta signatures. Study-wide results and caveats: Summed frequency of public TCR beta families distinguished CMV carriers with the relevant HLA. Ex vivo, HLA-C-restricted CMV-specific TCR beta clonotypes prevailed over the rest of the response.

The germline V gene has CDR1 KGHDR and CDR2 SFDVKD. The CDR3 runs 13 residues. The V end was cut by 9 bases, the J end by 5 bases, with 15 bases between. The sample holds many counts of this clonotype. The antigen is undetermined. MiXCR, applied by TCRdb to the reads, yields one record per CDR3 protein. This table holds over 100,000 distinct CDR3 sequences, roughly a tenth found once. Sequencing was performed on PBMCs, sequenced either directly or after in vitro stimulation (not recorded which). The receptor's source is a human donor in good health (CMV status not recorded). Some clones in this sample may be carry-over from other donors' samples. The genes are TRBV24-1 and TRBJ1-1; a possible D gene is TRBD1 (5 bases). In DNA, the CDR3 is TGTGCCACCTCGGGGGAGGTTTCAACTGAAGCTTTCTTT. This gives the protein CATSGEVSTEAFF.